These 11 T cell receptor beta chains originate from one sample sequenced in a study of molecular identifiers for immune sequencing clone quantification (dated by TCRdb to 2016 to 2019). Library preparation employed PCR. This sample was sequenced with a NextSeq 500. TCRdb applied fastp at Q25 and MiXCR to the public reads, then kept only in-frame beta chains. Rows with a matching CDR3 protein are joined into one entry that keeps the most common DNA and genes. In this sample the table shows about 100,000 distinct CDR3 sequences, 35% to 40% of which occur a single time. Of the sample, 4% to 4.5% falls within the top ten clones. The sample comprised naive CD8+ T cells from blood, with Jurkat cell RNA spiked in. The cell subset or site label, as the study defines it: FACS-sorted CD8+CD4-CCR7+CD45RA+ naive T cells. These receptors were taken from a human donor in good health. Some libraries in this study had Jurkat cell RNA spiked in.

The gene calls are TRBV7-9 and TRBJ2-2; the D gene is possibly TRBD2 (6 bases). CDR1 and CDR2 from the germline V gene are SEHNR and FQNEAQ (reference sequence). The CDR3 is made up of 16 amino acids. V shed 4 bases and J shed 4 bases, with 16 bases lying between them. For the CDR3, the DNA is TGTGCCAGCAGCTACGAAGACACCGGGGGCACCGGGGAGCTGTTTTTT. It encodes CASSYEDTGGTGELFF. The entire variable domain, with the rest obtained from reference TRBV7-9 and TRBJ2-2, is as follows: DTGVSQNPRHKITKRGQNVTFRCDPISEHNRLYWYRQTLGQGPEFLTYFQNEAQLEKSRLLSDRFSAERPKGSFSTLEIQRTEQGDSAMYLCASSYEDTGGTGELFFGEGSRLTVL.

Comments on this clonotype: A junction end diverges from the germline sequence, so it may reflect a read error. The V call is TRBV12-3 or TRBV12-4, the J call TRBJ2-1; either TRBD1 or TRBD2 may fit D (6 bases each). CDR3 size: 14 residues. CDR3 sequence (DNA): TGTGCCAGCAGTTTATCCCCCGGGGGCCATGAGCAGTCCTTC. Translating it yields CASSLSPGGHEQSF.

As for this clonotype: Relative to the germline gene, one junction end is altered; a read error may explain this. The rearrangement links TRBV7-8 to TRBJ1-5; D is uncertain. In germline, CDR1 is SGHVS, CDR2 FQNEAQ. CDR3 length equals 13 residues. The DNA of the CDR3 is TGTGCCAGCGGCTTATACAGCAATCAGCCCCAGCATTTT. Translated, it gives CASGLYSNQPQHF.

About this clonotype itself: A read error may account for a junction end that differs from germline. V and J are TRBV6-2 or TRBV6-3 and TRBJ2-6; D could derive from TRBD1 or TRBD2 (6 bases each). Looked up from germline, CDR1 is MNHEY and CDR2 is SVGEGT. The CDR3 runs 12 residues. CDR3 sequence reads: CASSSGANVLPF. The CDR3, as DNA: TGTGCCAGCAGTTCGGGGGCCAACGTCCTGCCTTTC.

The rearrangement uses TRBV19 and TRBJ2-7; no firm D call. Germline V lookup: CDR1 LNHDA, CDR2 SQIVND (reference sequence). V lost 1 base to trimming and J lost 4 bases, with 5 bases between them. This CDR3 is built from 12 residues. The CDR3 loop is CASSIGAYEQYF. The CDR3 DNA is TGTGCCAGTAGTATAGGAGCTTACGAGCAGTACTTC.

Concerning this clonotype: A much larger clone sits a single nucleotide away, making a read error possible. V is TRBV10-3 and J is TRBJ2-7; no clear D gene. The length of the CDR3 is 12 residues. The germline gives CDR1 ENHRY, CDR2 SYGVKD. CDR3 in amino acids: CAISVSPYELYF. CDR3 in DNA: TGTGCCATCAGTGTTAGCCCCTACGAGCTGTACTTC.

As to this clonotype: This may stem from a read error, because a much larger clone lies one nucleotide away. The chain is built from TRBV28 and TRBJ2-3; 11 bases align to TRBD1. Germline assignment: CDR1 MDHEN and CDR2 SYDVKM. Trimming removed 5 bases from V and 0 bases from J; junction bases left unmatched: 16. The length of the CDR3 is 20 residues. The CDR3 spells CASSLDRGPQLTFSTDTQYF. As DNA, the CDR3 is TGTGCCAGCAGTCTGGACAGGGGGCCCCAATTGACGTTTAGCACAGATACGCAGTATTTT. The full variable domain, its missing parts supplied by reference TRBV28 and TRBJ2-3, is DVKVTQSSRYLVKRTGEKVFLECVQDMDHENMFWYRQDPGLGLRLIYFSYDVKMKEKGDIPEGYSVSREKKERFSLILESASTNQTSMYLCASSLDRGPQLTFSTDTQYFGPGTRLTVL.

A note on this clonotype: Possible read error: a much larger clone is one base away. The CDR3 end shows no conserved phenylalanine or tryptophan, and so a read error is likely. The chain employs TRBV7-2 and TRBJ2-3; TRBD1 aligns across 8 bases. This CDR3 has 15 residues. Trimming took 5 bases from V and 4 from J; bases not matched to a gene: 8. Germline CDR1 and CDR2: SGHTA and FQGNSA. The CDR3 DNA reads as TGTGCCAGCAGCCGGACAGGGTTTGTCGCAGATACGCAGTATTCT. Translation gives CASSRTGFVADTQYS.

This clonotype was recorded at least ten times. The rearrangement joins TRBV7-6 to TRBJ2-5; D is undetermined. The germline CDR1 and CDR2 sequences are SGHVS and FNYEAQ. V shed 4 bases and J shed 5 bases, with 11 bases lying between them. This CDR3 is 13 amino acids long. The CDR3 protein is CASSSDRGETQYF. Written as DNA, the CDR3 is TGTGCCAGCAGCTCGGACCGTGGGGAGACCCAGTACTTC.

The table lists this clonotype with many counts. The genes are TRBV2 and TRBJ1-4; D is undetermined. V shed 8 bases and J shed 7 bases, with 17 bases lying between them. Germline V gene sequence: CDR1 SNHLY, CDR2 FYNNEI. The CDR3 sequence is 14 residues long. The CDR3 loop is CASGAAGLGEKLFF. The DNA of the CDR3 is TGTGCCAGCGGAGCCGCGGGCTTGGGTGAAAAACTGTTTTTT.

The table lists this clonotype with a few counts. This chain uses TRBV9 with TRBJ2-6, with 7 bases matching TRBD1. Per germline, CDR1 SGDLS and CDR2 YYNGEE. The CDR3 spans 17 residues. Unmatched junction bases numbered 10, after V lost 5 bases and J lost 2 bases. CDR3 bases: TGTGCCAGCAGTATACAGGGGTTTACTCCTGGGGCCAACGTCCTGACTTTC. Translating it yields CASSIQGFTPGANVLTF. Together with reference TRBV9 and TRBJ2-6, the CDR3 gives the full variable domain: DSGVTQTPKHLITATGQRVTLRCSPRSGDLSVYWYQQSLDQGLQFLIQYYNGEERAKGNILERFSAQQFPDLHSELNLSSLELGDSALYFCASSIQGFTPGANVLTFGAGSRLTVL.